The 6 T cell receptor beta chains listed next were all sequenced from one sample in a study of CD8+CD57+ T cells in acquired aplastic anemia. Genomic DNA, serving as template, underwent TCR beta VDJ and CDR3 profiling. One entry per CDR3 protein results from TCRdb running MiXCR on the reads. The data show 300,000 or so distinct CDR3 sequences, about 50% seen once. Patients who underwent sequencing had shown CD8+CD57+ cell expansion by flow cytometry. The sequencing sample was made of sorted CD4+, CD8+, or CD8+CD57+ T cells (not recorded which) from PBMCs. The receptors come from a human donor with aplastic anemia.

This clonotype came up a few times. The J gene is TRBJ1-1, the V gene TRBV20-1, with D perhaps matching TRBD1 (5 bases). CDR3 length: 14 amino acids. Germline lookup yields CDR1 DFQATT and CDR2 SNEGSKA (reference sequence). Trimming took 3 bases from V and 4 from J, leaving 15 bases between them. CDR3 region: CSASRSAGSTEAFF. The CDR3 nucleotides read TGCAGTGCTAGTAGGTCCGCAGGGAGCACTGAAGCTTTCTTT.

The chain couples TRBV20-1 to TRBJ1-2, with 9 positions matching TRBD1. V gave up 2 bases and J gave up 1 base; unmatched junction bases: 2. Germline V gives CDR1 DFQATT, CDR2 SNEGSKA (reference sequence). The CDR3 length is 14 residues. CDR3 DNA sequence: TGCAGTGCTAGACGGACAGGGGTTAACTATGGCTACACCTTC. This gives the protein CSARRTGVNYGYTF.

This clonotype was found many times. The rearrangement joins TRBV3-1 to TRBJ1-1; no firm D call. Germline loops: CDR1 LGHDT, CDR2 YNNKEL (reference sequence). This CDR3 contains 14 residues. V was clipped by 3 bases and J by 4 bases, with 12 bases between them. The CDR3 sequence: CASSQAPRPTEAFF. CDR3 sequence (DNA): TGTGCCAGCAGCCAGGCCCCCAGGCCCACTGAAGCTTTCTTT.

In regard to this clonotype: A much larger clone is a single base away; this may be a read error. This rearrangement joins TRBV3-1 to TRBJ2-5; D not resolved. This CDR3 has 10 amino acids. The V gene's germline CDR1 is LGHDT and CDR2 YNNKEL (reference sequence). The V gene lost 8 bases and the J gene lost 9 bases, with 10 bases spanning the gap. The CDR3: CASGDEAQYF. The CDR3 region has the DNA TGTGCCAGCGGTGATGAGGCCCAGTACTTC.

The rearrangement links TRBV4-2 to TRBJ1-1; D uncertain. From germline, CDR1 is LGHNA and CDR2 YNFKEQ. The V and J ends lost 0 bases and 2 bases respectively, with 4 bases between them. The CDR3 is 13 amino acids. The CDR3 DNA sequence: TGTGCCAGCAGCCAAGAGCCAAACACTGAAGCTTTCTTT. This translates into CASSQEPNTEAFF.

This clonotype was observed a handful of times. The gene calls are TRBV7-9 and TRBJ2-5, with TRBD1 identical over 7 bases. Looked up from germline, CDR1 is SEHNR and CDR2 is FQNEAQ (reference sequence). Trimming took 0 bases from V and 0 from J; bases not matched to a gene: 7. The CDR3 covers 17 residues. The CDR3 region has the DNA TGTGCCAGCAGCTTAGCCGGACAGGCGACGTACCAAGAGACCCAGTACTTC. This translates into CASSLAGQATYQETQYF.